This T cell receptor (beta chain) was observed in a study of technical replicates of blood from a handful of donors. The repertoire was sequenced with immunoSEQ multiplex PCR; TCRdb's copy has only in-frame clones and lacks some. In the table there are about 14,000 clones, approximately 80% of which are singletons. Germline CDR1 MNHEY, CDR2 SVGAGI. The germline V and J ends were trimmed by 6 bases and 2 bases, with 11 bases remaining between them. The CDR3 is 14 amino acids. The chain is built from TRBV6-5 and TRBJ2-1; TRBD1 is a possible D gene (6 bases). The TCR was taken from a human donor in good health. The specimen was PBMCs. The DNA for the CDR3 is TGTGCCAGCAGCGACAGGAGCCCCTACAATGAGCAGTTCTTC. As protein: CASSDRSPYNEQFF.